The table lists the clone carrying this T cell receptor beta chain with a count of one. These data come from a study of blood T cell repertoires in COVID-19. In the study's own analysis: Amplifying reference gene primers gave estimates of nucleated cell counts. TCRdb's copy holds only in-frame clones and misses some; the assay was immunoSEQ multiplex PCR. V, J and clone size are those of that table, while D and trimming were read from the DNA. The data show approximately 180,000 clones, over 75% seen once. Germline V CDR1 and CDR2: GTSNPN, SVGIG (reference sequence). Trimming removed 0 bases from V and 7 bases from J; junction bases left unmatched: 14. The CDR3 is 17 residues long.

The TCR was taken from a human donor with active or convalescent COVID-19. The donor label of this sample is uncertain. The chain links TRBV30 to TRBJ2-1, with 8 bases aligning to TRBD2. Sequences were obtained from peripheral blood. DNA for the CDR3: TGTGCCTGGAGTGTACGGTGGGGGAGCGGGAGCGAAAATGAGCAGTTCTTC. Encoded protein: CAWSVRWGSGSENEQFF.